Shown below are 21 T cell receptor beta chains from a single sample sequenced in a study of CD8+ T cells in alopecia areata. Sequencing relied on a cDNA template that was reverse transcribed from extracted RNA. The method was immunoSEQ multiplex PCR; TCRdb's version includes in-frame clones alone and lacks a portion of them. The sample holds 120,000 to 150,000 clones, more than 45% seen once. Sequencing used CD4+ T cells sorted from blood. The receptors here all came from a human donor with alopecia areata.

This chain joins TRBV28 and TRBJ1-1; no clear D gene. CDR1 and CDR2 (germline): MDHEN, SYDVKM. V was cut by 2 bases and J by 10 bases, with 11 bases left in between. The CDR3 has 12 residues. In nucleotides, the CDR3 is TGTGCCAGCAGTTTACTGGGCTACGGAGCTTTCTTT. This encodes CASSLLGYGAFF.

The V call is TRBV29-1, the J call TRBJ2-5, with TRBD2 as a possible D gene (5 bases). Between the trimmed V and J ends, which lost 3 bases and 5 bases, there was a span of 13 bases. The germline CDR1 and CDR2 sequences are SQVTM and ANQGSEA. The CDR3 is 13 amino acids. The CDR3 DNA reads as TGCAGCGTTGAGGGTTTAGCGATGGAGACCCAGTACTTC. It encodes CSVEGLAMETQYF.

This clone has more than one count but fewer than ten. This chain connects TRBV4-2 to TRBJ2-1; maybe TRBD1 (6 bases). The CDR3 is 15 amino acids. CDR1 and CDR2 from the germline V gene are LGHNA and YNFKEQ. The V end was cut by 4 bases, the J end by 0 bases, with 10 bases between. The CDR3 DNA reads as TGTGCCAGCAGCCCGGGACAACGCTCCTACAATGAGCAGTTCTTC. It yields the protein CASSPGQRSYNEQFF.

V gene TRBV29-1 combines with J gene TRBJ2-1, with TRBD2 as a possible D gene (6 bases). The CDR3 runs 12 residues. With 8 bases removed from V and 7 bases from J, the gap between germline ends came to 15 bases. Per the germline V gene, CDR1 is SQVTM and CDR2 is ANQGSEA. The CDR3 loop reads CSPGTLGNEQFF. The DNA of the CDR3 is TGCAGCCCCGGGACTCTCGGTAATGAGCAGTTCTTC.

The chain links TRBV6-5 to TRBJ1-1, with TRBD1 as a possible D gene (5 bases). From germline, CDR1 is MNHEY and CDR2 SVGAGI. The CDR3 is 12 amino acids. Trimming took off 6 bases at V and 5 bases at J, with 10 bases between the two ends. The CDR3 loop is CASRSWGTEAFF. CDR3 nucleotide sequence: TGTGCCAGCAGATCTTGGGGGACTGAAGCTTTCTTT.

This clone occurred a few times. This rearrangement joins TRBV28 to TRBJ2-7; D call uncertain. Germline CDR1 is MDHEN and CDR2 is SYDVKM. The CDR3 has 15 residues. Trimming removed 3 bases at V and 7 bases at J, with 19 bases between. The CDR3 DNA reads TGTGCCAGCAGTTTCATCGGGCTTGGATTTTTAGAGCAGTACTTC. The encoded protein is CASSFIGLGFLEQYF.

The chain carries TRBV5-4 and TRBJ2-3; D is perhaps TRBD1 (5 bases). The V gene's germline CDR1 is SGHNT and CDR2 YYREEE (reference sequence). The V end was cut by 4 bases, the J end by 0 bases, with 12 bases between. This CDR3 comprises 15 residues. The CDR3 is CASSERQPSTDTQYF. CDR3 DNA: TGTGCCAGCAGCGAACGACAGCCCAGCACAGATACGCAGTATTTT. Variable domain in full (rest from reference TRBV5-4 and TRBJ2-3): ETGVTQSPTHLIKTRGQQVTLRCSSQSGHNTVSWYQQALGQGPQFIFQYYREEENGRGNFPPRFSGLQFPNYSSELNVNALELDDSALYLCASSERQPSTDTQYFGPGTRLTVL.

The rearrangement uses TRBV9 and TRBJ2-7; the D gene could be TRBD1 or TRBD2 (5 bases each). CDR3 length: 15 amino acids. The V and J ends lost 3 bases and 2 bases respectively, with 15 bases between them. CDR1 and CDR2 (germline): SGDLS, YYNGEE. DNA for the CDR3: TGTGCCAGCAGCGAGGGGACCCTGGGAGCCTACGAGCAGTACTTC. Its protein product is CASSEGTLGAYEQYF.

CDR3 DNA sequence: TGTGCCAGCAGCTCGGGGGTCAGCACCGGGGAGCTGTTTTTT. Residues: CASSSGVSTGELFF. This chain joins TRBV9 and TRBJ2-2; D is perhaps TRBD2 (6 bases). The CDR3 spans 14 residues. Trimming left V 4 bases short and J 4 bases short, with 11 bases between. CDR1 and CDR2 from the germline V gene are SGDLS and YYNGEE. Together with reference TRBV9 and TRBJ2-2, the CDR3 gives the full variable domain: DSGVTQTPKHLITATGQRVTLRCSPRSGDLSVYWYQQSLDQGLQFLIQYYNGEERAKGNILERFSAQQFPDLHSELNLSSLELGDSALYFCASSSGVSTGELFFGEGSRLTVL.

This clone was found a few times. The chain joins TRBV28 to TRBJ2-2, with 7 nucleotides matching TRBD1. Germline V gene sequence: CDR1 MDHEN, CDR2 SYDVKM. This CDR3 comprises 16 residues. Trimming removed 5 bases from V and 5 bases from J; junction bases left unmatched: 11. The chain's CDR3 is CASSSPGAGGTGELFF. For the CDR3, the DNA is TGTGCCAGCAGTAGCCCTGGGGCAGGGGGAACCGGGGAGCTGTTTTTT.

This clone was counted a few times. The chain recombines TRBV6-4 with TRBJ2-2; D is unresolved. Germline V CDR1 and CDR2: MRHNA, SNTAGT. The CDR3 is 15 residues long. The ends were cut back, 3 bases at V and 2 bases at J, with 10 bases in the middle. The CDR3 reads CASSEDGYNTGELFF. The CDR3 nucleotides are TGTGCCAGCAGTGAAGACGGGTACAACACCGGGGAGCTGTTTTTT.

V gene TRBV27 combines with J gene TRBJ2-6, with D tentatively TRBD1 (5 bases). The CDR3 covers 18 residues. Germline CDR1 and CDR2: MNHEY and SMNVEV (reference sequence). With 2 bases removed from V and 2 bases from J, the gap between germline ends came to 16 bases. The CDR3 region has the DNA TGTGCCAGCAGTTTAGGAGTCAGGGTGCTGACTGGGGCCAACGTCCTGACTTTC. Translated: CASSLGVRVLTGANVLTF.

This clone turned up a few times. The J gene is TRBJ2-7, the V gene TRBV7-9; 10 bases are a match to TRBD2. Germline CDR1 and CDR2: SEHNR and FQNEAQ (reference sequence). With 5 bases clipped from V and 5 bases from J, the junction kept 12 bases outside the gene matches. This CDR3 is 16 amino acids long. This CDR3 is CASSPNPAGGPNEQYF. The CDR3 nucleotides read TGTGCCAGCAGCCCAAATCCAGCGGGAGGGCCCAACGAGCAGTACTTC.

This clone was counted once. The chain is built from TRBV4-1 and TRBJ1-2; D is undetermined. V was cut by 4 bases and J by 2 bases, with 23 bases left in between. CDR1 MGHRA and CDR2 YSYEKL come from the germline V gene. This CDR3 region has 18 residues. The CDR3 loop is CASSPTESWAVGNYGYTF. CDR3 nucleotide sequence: TGCGCCAGCAGCCCTACCGAATCCTGGGCAGTCGGCAACTATGGCTACACCTTC.

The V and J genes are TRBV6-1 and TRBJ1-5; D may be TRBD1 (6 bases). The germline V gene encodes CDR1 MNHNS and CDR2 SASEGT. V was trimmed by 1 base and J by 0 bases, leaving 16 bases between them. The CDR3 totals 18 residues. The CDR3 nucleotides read TGTGCCAGCAGTGAAGGGCAGGGGCGGCCCAATAGCAATCAGCCCCAGCATTTT. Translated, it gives CASSEGQGRPNSNQPQHF.

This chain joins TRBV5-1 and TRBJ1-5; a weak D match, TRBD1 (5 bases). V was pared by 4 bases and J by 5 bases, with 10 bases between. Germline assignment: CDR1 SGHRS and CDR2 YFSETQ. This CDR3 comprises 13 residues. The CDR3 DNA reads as TGCGCCAGCAGCCCGAGGGGAGATCAGCCCCAGCATTTT. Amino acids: CASSPRGDQPQHF.

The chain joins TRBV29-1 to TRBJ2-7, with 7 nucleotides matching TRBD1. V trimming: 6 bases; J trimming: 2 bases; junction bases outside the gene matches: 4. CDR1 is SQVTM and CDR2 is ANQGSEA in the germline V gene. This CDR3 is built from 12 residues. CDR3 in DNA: TGCAGCGTCACCGGGACAGCCTACGAGCAGTACTTC. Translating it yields CSVTGTAYEQYF.

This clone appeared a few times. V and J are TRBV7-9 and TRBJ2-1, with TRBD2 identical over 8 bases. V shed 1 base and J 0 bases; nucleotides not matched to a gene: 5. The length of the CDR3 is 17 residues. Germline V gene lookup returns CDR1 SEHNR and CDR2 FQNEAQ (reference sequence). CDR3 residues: CASSLGTAGVSYNEQFF. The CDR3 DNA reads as TGTGCCAGCAGCTTAGGTACAGCGGGAGTCTCCTACAATGAGCAGTTCTTC. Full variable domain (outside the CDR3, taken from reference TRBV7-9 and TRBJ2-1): DTGVSQNPRHKITKRGQNVTFRCDPISEHNRLYWYRQTLGQGPEFLTYFQNEAQLEKSRLLSDRFSAERPKGSFSTLEIQRTEQGDSAMYLCASSLGTAGVSYNEQFFGPGTRLTVL.

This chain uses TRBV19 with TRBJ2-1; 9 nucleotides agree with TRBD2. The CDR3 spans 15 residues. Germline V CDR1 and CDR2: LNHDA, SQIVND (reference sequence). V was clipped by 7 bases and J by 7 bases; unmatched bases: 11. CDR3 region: CASTGLAGLRNEQFF. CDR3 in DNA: TGTGCCAGTACGGGACTAGCAGGCCTCCGGAATGAGCAGTTCTTC. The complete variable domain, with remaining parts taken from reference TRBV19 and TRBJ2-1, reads DGGITQSPKYLFRKEGQNVTLSCEQNLNHDAMYWYRQDPGQGLRLIYYSQIVNDFQKGDIAEGYSVSREKKESFPLTVTSAQKNPTAFYLCASTGLAGLRNEQFFGPGTRLTVL.

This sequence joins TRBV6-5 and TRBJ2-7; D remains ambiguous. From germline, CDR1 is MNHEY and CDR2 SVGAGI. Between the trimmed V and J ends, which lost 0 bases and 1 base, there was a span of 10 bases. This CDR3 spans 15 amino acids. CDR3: CASSYSSIASYEQYF. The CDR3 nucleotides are TGTGCCAGCAGTTACTCTAGTATAGCTTCCTACGAGCAGTACTTC.

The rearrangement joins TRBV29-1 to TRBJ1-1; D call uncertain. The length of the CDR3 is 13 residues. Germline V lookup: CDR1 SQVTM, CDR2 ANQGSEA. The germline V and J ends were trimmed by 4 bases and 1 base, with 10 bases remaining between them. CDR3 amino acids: CSVVTPENTEAFF. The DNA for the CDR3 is TGCAGCGTTGTGACACCCGAGAACACTGAAGCTTTCTTT.